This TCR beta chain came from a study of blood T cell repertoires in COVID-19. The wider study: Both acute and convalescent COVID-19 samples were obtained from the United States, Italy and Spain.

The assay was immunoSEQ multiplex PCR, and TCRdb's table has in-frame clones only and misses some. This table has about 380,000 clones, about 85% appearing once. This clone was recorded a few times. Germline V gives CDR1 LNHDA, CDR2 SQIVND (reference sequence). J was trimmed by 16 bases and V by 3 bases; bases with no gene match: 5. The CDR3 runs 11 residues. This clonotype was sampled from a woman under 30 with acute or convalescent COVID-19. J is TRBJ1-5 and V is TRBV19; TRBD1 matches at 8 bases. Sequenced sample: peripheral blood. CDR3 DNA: TGTGCCAGTAGTATCTGGGACAGGAAACATTTT. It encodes CASSIWDRKHF.